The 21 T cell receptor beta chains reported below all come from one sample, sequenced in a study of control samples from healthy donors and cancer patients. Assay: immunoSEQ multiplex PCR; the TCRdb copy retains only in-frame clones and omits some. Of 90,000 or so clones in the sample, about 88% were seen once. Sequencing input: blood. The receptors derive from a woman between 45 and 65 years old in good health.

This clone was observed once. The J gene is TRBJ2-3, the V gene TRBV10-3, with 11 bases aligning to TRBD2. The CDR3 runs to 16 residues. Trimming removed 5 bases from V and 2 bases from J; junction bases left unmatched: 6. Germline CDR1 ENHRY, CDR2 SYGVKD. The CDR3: CAISQVTSGVTDTQYF. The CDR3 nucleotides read TGTGCCATCAGTCAAGTGACTAGCGGGGTCACAGATACGCAGTATTTT.

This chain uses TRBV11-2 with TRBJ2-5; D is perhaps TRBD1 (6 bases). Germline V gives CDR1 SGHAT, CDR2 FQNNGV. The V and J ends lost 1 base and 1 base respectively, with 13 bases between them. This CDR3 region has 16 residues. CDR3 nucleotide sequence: TGTGCCAGCAGCTTAGGTCGGGGCAGGGGCCAAGAGACCCAGTACTTC. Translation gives CASSLGRGRGQETQYF.

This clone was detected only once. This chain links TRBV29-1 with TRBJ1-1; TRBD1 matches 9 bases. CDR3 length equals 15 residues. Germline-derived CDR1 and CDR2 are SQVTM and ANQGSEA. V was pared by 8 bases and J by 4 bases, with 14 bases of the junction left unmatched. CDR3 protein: CSSSKGQGIGTEAFF. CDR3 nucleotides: TGCAGCTCCTCCAAGGGACAGGGTATTGGCACTGAAGCTTTCTTT.

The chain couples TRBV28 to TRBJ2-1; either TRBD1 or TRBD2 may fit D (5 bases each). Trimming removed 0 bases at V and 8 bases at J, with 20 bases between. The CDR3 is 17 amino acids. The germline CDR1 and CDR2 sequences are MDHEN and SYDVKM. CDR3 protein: CASSLWSPGPVHYEQFF. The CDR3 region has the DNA TGTGCCAGCAGTTTATGGTCCCCGGGACCTGTCCACTATGAGCAGTTCTTC.

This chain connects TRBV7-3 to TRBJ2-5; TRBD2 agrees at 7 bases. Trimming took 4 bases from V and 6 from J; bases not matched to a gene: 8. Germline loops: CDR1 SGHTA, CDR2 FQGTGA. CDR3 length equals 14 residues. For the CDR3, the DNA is TGTGCCAGCAGCTCAGGACTAGGTTCGAAGACCCAGTACTTC. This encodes CASSSGLGSKTQYF.

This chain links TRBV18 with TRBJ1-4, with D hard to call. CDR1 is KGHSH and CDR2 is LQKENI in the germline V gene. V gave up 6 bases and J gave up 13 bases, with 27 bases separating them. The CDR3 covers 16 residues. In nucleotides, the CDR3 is TGTGCCAGCTCTCCCCCCGAGGCGGGATCGAAGGGTGGACTGTTTTTT. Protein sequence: CASSPPEAGSKGGLFF.

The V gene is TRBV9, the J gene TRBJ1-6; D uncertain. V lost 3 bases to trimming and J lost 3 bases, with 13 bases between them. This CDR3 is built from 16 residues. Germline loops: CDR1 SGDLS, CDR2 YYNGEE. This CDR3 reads CASSAQANHYNSPLHF. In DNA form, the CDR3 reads TGTGCCAGCAGCGCCCAGGCAAACCACTATAATTCACCCCTCCACTTT. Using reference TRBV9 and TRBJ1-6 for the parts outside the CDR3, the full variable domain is DSGVTQTPKHLITATGQRVTLRCSPRSGDLSVYWYQQSLDQGLQFLIQYYNGEERAKGNILERFSAQQFPDLHSELNLSSLELGDSALYFCASSAQANHYNSPLHFGNGTRLTVT.

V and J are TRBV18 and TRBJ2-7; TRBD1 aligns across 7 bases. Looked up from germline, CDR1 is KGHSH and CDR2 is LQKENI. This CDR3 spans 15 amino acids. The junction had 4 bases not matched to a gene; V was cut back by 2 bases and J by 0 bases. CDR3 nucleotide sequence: TGTGCCAGCTCACCAGGGACAGCGAGCTCCTACGAGCAGTACTTC. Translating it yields CASSPGTASSYEQYF. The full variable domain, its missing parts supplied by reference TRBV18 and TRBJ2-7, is NAGVMQNPRHLVRRRGQEARLRCSPMKGHSHVYWYRQLPEEGLKFMVYLQKENIIDESGMPKERFSAEFPKEGPSILRIQQVVRGDSAAYFCASSPGTASSYEQYFGPGTRLTVT.

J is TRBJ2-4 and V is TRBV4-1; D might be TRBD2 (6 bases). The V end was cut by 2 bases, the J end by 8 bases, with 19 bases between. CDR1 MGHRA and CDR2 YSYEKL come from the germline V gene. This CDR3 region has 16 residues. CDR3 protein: CASSQQSGRPSDIQYF. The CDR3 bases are TGCGCCAGCAGCCAACAAAGCGGGCGCCCTTCAGACATTCAGTACTTC.

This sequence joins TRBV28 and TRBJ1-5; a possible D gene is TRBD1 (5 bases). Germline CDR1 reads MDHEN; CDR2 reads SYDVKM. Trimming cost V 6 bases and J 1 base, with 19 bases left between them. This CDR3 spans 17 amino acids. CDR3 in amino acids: CASSSRWGGTSNQPQHF. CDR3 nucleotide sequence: TGTGCCAGCAGCTCCCGGTGGGGTGGGACGAGCAATCAGCCCCAGCATTTT.

CDR3 sequence: CASSANRDNEQFF. The CDR3 DNA is TGTGCCAGCTCAGCCAACAGGGACAATGAGCAGTTCTTC. This chain uses TRBV18 with TRBJ2-1; D possibly corresponds to TRBD1 (6 bases). V gave up 5 bases and J gave up 5 bases, with 10 bases separating them. The CDR3 has 13 residues. Germline V CDR1 and CDR2: KGHSH, LQKENI.

CDR3 nucleotides: TGTGCCAGCAGCCAGAGCCCGATCTCCTACGAGCAGTACTTC. Translation gives CASSQSPISYEQYF. The chain is built from TRBV11-3 and TRBJ2-7; D gene ambiguous. CDR3 length: 14 amino acids. Trimming removed 5 bases from V and 0 bases from J, with 11 bases in between. CDR1 is SGHNT, CDR2 YENEEA, per germline.

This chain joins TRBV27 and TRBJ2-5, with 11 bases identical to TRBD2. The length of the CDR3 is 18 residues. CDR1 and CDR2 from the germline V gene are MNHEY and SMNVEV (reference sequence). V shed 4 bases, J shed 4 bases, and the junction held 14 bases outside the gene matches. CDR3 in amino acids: CASSSQPYTSGSLETQYF. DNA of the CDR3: TGTGCCAGCAGTTCGCAACCGTATACTAGCGGGAGTTTAGAGACCCAGTACTTC.

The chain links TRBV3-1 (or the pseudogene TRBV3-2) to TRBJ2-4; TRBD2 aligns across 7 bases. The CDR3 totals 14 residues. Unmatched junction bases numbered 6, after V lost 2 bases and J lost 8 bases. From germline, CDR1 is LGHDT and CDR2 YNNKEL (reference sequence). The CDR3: CASSQLERGDIQYF. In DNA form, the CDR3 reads TGTGCCAGCAGCCAACTGGAACGGGGGGACATTCAGTACTTC.

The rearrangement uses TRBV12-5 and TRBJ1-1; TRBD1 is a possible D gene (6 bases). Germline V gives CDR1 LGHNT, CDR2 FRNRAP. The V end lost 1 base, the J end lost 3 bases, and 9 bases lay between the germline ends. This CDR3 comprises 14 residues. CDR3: CASGLGRGDTEAFF. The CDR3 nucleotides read TGTGCTAGTGGTTTGGGGAGGGGGGACACTGAAGCTTTCTTT.

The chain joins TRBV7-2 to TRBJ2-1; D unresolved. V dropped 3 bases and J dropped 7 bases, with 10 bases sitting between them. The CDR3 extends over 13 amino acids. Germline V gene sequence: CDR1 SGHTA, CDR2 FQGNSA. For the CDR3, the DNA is TGTGCCAGCAGCTTTTTTGTCAGGAATGAGCAGTTCTTC. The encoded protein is CASSFFVRNEQFF.

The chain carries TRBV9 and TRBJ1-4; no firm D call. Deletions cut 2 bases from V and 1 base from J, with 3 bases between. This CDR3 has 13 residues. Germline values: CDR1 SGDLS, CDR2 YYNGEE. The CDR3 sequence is CASSVGTNEKLFF. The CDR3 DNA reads TGTGCCAGCAGCGTGGGAACTAATGAAAAACTGTTTTTT. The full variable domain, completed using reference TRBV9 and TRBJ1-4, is DSGVTQTPKHLITATGQRVTLRCSPRSGDLSVYWYQQSLDQGLQFLIQYYNGEERAKGNILERFSAQQFPDLHSELNLSSLELGDSALYFCASSVGTNEKLFFGSGTQLSVL.

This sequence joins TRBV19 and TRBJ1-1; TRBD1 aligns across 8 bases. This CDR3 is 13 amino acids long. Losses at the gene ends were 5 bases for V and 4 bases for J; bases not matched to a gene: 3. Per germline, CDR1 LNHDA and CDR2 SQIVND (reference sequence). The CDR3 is CASSSGTGTEAFF. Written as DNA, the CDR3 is TGTGCCAGTAGTTCCGGGACAGGCACTGAAGCTTTCTTT.

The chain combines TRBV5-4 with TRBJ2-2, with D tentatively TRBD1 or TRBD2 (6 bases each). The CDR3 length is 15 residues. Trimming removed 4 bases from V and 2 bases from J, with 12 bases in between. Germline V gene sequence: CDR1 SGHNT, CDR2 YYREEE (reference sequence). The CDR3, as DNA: TGTGCCAGCAGCCCCGGGGGCGGCAACACCGGGGAGCTGTTTTTT. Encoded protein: CASSPGGGNTGELFF. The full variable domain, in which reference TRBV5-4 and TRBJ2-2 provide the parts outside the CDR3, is ETGVTQSPTHLIKTRGQQVTLRCSSQSGHNTVSWYQQALGQGPQFIFQYYREEENGRGNFPPRFSGLQFPNYSSELNVNALELDDSALYLCASSPGGGNTGELFFGEGSRLTVL.

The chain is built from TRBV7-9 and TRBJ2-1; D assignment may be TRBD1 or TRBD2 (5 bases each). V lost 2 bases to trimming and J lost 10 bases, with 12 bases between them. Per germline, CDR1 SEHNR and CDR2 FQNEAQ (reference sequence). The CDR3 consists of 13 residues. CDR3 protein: CASSLRDRYEQFF. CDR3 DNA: TGTGCCAGCAGCTTACGGGACCGTTACGAGCAGTTCTTC.

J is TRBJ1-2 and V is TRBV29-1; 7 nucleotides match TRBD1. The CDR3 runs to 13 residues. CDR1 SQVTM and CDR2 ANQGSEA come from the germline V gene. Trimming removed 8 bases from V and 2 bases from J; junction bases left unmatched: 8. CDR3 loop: CSCYRGTNYGYTF. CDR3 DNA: TGCAGCTGTTACAGGGGTACGAACTATGGCTACACCTTC.